Shown below are 10 T cell receptor beta chains from a single sample sequenced in a study of blood T cell repertoires in COVID-19 (dated by TCRdb to about 2020). The protocol used for the library was the immunoSEQ multiplex PCR assay. TCRdb took over this immuneACCESS table, retaining in-frame rearrangements with V and J assigned. Such tables are incomplete; in checked studies, under half of the missing clones stem from an unresolved V gene, and the remainder is unexplained. The sample includes roughly 180,000 clones, with more than 85% observed a single time. Roughly 0.95% of the sample goes to the ten largest clones. Sequencing was done on a sample of peripheral blood. The receptors here all came from a man between 18 and 35 years old with acute or convalescent COVID-19.

This clone was observed a handful of times. This chain uses TRBV5-6 with TRBJ1-1; a weak D match, TRBD1 (5 bases). Trimming removed 1 base at V and 5 bases at J, with 18 bases between. CDR1 and CDR2 (germline): SGHDT, YYEEEE. CDR3 size: 16 residues. CDR3 nucleotides: TGTGCCAGCAGCTTGTTTGAAGGGGCTTGGGGTACTGAAGCTTTCTTT. This translates into CASSLFEGAWGTEAFF.

The chain employs TRBV7-2 and TRBJ2-5; 10 nucleotides align to TRBD1. The V segment lost 6 bases and the J segment 2 bases; nucleotides outside the gene matches: 15. The CDR3 sequence is 18 residues long. Germline CDR1 reads SGHTA; CDR2 reads FQGNSA. CDR3 loop: CASRKLFSRDRGQETQYF. For the CDR3, the DNA is TGTGCCAGCAGGAAACTTTTTTCTAGGGACAGGGGTCAAGAGACCCAGTACTTC.

This clone was recorded once. J is TRBJ2-7 and V is TRBV5-4, with 8 positions matching TRBD2. The ends lost 7 bases at V and 6 bases at J; junction bases unmatched: 12. The germline V gene encodes CDR1 SGHNT and CDR2 YYREEE (reference sequence). The CDR3 runs 14 residues. The CDR3 here is CASADRGGPREQYF. CDR3 DNA sequence: TGTGCCAGCGCAGATCGGGGGGGGCCTCGCGAGCAGTACTTC. Drawing the rest from reference TRBV5-4 and TRBJ2-7, the complete variable domain is ETGVTQSPTHLIKTRGQQVTLRCSSQSGHNTVSWYQQALGQGPQFIFQYYREEENGRGNFPPRFSGLQFPNYSSELNVNALELDDSALYLCASADRGGPREQYFGPGTRLTVT.

The rearrangement uses TRBV30 and TRBJ1-1; D gene unclear. V lost 6 bases and J lost 0, with 11 bases in between. There are 13 residues in the CDR3. Germline V lookup: CDR1 GTSNPN, CDR2 SVGIG (reference sequence). CDR3 nucleotides: TGTGCCTGTCCTCACGGGTTGAACACTGAAGCTTTCTTT. This sequence encodes CACPHGLNTEAFF.

The chain has TRBV7-3 and TRBJ1-5; D gene unclear. Germline values: CDR1 SGHTA, CDR2 FQGTGA. Trimming removed 2 bases at V and 5 bases at J, with 7 bases between. The CDR3 spans 13 residues. The CDR3 DNA reads TGTGCCAGCAGCTTAGTACAAGATCAGCCCCAGCATTTT. This codes for CASSLVQDQPQHF.

The rearrangement uses TRBV1 and TRBJ1-4; TRBD1, the table's D call, was not compared with the DNA. TRBV1 is recorded as a pseudogene. CDR3 length: 14 amino acids. The CDR3 protein is CTSSRQGGNEKLFF. CDR3 DNA sequence: TGCACCAGCAGTCGACAGGGGGGGAATGAAAAACTGTTTTTT.

This clone was detected once. The chain combines TRBV5-1 with TRBJ1-6; D is ambiguous. There are 13 residues in the CDR3. CDR1 is SGHRS and CDR2 is YFSETQ in the germline V gene. Trimming removed 2 bases from V and 8 bases from J, with 8 bases in between. The CDR3 here is CASSFSQDSPLHF. In nucleotides, the CDR3 is TGCGCCAGCAGCTTTTCTCAGGATTCACCCCTCCACTTT.

The chain carries TRBV6-2 or TRBV6-3 and TRBJ2-5; 9 positions agree with TRBD2. The V gene's germline CDR1 is MNHEY and CDR2 SVGEGT. With V trimmed by 2 bases and J by 0 bases, 10 bases remained unmatched. The CDR3 is made up of 18 amino acids. The CDR3 region has the DNA TGTGCCAGCAGTTACGAATGGGCGGGGGGGCAGAACCAAGAGACCCAGTACTTC. The encoded protein is CASSYEWAGGQNQETQYF.

DNA for the CDR3: TGCGCCAGCAGCCAATTTGCGGGTGAAAAACTGTTTTTT. It encodes CASSQFAGEKLFF. This chain uses TRBV4-1 with TRBJ1-4; D unresolved. V was pared by 2 bases and J by 7 bases, with 8 bases between. This CDR3 has 13 residues. CDR1 is MGHRA, CDR2 YSYEKL, per germline.

V gene TRBV9 combines with J gene TRBJ1-6, with 10 bases identical to TRBD1. J lost 5 bases, V lost 3 bases, and 8 bases had no gene match. The CDR3 loop spans 17 amino acids. The V gene's germline CDR1 is SGDLS and CDR2 YYNGEE. The CDR3 is CASSATTGGTNNSPLHF. As DNA, the CDR3 is TGTGCCAGCAGCGCGACGACAGGGGGCACCAATAATTCACCCCTCCACTTT.